The 20 T cell receptor beta chains below were found in one sample sequenced in a study of T cell repertoires in cytomegalovirus infection. From the reads, TCRdb called clonotypes with MiXCR, one entry per CDR3 protein. The repertoire holds 150,000 to 200,000 distinct CDR3 sequences, with roughly an eighth as singletons. The sequenced sample consisted of PBMCs. These receptors were taken from a human donor in good health (CMV status not recorded). Some clones in this sample may be carry-over from other donors' samples.

This clonotype was seen more than once but under ten times. This chain connects TRBV29-1 to TRBJ1-5, with D tentatively TRBD1 (5 bases). Germline lookup yields CDR1 SQVTM and CDR2 ANQGSEA. V was clipped by 5 bases and J by 0 bases, with 11 bases between them. The CDR3 totals 14 residues. CDR3 DNA sequence: TGCAGCGTTTCGACAGATTATAGCAATCAGCCCCAGCATTTT. Protein: CSVSTDYSNQPQHF.

This clonotype was counted ten times or more. The V gene is TRBV28, the J gene TRBJ1-1, with TRBD1 identical over 11 bases. This CDR3 has 17 amino acids. V gave up 5 bases and J gave up 1 base; unmatched junction bases: 9. Germline CDR1 is MDHEN and CDR2 is SYDVKM. The CDR3 loop reads CASSVPGQGGANTEAFF. CDR3 nucleotide sequence: TGTGCCAGCAGTGTCCCGGGACAGGGGGGCGCGAACACTGAAGCTTTCTTT.

J is TRBJ1-2 and V is TRBV6-5; D unclear. CDR1 MNHEY and CDR2 SVGAGI come from the germline V gene. The CDR3 runs 13 residues. Between the trimmed V and J ends, which lost 5 bases and 5 bases, there was a span of 12 bases. CDR3 coding DNA: TGTGCCAGCAGTCCCTCCCTCGGGTATGGCTACACCTTC. It specifies CASSPSLGYGYTF.

This clonotype was recorded at least ten times. The CDR3 region is CASATGTALGGYTF. The CDR3, as DNA: TGTGCCAGCGCCACGGGGACAGCCTTAGGGGGCTACACCTTC. The chain is built from TRBV7-2 and TRBJ1-2; 7 nucleotides align to TRBD1. The CDR3 is 14 amino acids. V gave up 8 bases and J gave up 8 bases; unmatched junction bases: 14. Germline V gene lookup returns CDR1 SGHTA and CDR2 FQGNSA.

The chain has TRBV14 and TRBJ2-3, with TRBD2 identical over 9 bases. The CDR3 has 16 amino acids. Unmatched junction bases numbered 7, after V lost 4 bases and J lost 2 bases. CDR1 is SGHDN, CDR2 FVKESK, per germline. The CDR3 DNA reads as TGTGCCAGCAGCCGTCCGACTAGCGGTTACACAGATACGCAGTATTTT. Amino acids: CASSRPTSGYTDTQYF.

This chain uses TRBV6-8 with TRBJ1-6; 11 nucleotides line up with TRBD1. The CDR3 has 17 residues. V lost 5 bases, J lost 5 bases, and 8 bases stayed unmatched. Germline CDR1 and CDR2: MNHGY and SAAAGT. Written as DNA, the CDR3 is TGTGCCAGCAGTAGGACAGGGGGCGCTGGGGATAATTCACCCCTCCACTTT. This encodes CASSRTGGAGDNSPLHF.

This clonotype was detected many times. The rearrangement links TRBV10-3 to TRBJ1-1; TRBD1 is a possible D gene (6 bases). Trimming took 10 bases from V and 9 from J, leaving 27 bases between them. This CDR3 spans 15 amino acids. Germline loops: CDR1 ENHRY, CDR2 SYGVKD. The CDR3 region has the DNA TGTGCCACCGGAAACGCGGGACAAGACTCCCTGAAAGCTTTCTTT. This codes for CATGNAGQDSLKAFF.

This clonotype was recorded many times. The genes are TRBV7-9 and TRBJ1-6, with no clear D. The ends were cut back, 2 bases at V and 6 bases at J, with 11 bases in the middle. The CDR3 length is 15 residues. Germline lookup yields CDR1 SEHNR and CDR2 FQNEAQ (reference sequence). CDR3 DNA sequence: TGTGCCAGCAGCTTAATGGGAGTAGGTAATTCACCCCTCCACTTT. This translates into CASSLMGVGNSPLHF.

This clonotype turned up a few times. The CDR3 DNA is TGTGCCAGTAGTAACCCCGGGGAGGTCGCTGAAGCTTTCTTT. This gives the protein CASSNPGEVAEAFF. The rearrangement links TRBV19 to TRBJ1-1; D gene ambiguous. This CDR3 comprises 14 residues. V lost 4 bases and J 6 bases, leaving 15 bases between the germline ends. Looked up from germline, CDR1 is LNHDA and CDR2 is SQIVND (reference sequence).

J is TRBJ2-6 and V is TRBV12-3 or TRBV12-4, with D perhaps being TRBD1 or TRBD2 (5 bases each). V was cut by 8 bases and J by 4 bases, with 12 bases left in between. The CDR3 is 14 residues long. The CDR3 nucleotides are TGTGCCAGCCGAGGGGCCCCGGGGGCCAACGTCCTGACTTTC. Translated, it gives CASRGAPGANVLTF.

The rearrangement uses TRBV7-8 and TRBJ2-7; TRBD2 matches 7 bases. The ends lost 5 bases at V and 2 bases at J; junction bases unmatched: 6. The CDR3 spans 14 residues. The germline CDR1 and CDR2 sequences are SGHVS and FQNEAQ. The DNA for the CDR3 is TGTGCCAGCAGCCTCGGACGGGGGGCCTACGAGCAGTACTTC. The encoded protein is CASSLGRGAYEQYF.

There are many counts of this clonotype. Mismatch with germline at one junction end may stem from a read error. The rearrangement links TRBV7-7 to TRBJ2-2; D possibly corresponds to TRBD1 (6 bases). The CDR3 sequence is 14 residues long. Germline V gene sequence: CDR1 SSHAT, CDR2 FNYEAQ (reference sequence). CDR3 DNA: TGTGCTAGCAGCTTCGCACAGGGTCCCGGGGAGCTGTTTTTT. Encoded protein: CASSFAQGPGELFF.

This clonotype was counted only a few times. The chain employs TRBV20-1 and TRBJ2-7; TRBD1 or TRBD2 may be the D gene (5 bases each). The CDR3 contains 14 residues. Looked up from germline, CDR1 is DFQATT and CDR2 is SNEGSKA (reference sequence). V was shortened by 0 bases and J by 4 bases, with 13 bases between the two germline ends. CDR3 nucleotides: TGCAGTGCTAGAGATGGTCAGGGAGATTACGAGCAGTACTTC. This encodes CSARDGQGDYEQYF.

The table lists this clonotype with a few counts. The chain carries TRBV7-9 and TRBJ2-7, with D uncertain. In germline, CDR1 is SEHNR, CDR2 FQNEAQ (reference sequence). The V end lost 2 bases, the J end lost 5 bases, and 16 bases lay between the germline ends. The CDR3 is 15 residues long. Here the CDR3 DNA reads TGTGCCAGCAGCTTATTGGGCAGCCCGCGAGACGAGCAGTACTTC. Translation gives CASSLLGSPRDEQYF.

This clonotype came up many times. The J gene is TRBJ1-6, the V gene TRBV12-3 or TRBV12-4, with 8 positions matching TRBD1. Trimming cost V 7 bases and J 7 bases; bases outside gene matches: 6. The CDR3 runs 14 residues. Written as DNA, the CDR3 is TGTGCCAGCAACGGACAGGGAAGCAATTCACCCCTCCACTTT. Translation gives CASNGQGSNSPLHF.

The rearrangement uses TRBV12-3 or TRBV12-4 and TRBJ1-5, with a tentative D call TRBD1 (5 bases). V lost 3 bases to trimming and J lost 6 bases, with 12 bases between them. This CDR3 is built from 14 residues. In DNA, the CDR3 is TGTGCCAGCAGTTTGCAGGGATCGAGTCAGCCCCAGCATTTT. Amino acids: CASSLQGSSQPQHF.

This clonotype was observed at least ten times. J is TRBJ2-3 and V is TRBV11-1; no clear D gene. Germline V gene sequence: CDR1 SGHAT, CDR2 FQDESV (reference sequence). The CDR3 is 14 amino acids. The V and J ends lost 7 bases and 5 bases respectively, with 16 bases between them. CDR3 in amino acids: CASTHRQSRDTQYF. DNA of the CDR3: TGTGCCAGCACCCATCGGCAATCACGAGATACGCAGTATTTT.

This clonotype was seen at least ten times. V usage is TRBV28 and J usage is TRBJ2-7; 7 nucleotides match TRBD1. V gave up 8 bases and J gave up 2 bases; unmatched junction bases: 6. The germline V gene has CDR1 MDHEN and CDR2 SYDVKM. The CDR3 consists of 13 residues. CDR3 sequence: CASGDRIPYEQYF. In DNA, the CDR3 is TGTGCCAGCGGGGACAGAATCCCCTACGAGCAGTACTTC. Looking up the rest from reference TRBV28 and TRBJ2-7 gives the full variable domain: DVKVTQSSRYLVKRTGEKVFLECVQDMDHENMFWYRQDPGLGLRLIYFSYDVKMKEKGDIPEGYSVSREKKERFSLILESASTNQTSMYLCASGDRIPYEQYFGPGTRLTVT.

Ten or more counts support this clonotype. The chain employs TRBV7-8 and TRBJ1-4; the D is unclear. With 3 bases removed from V and 5 bases from J, the gap between germline ends came to 1 base. Germline-derived CDR1 and CDR2 are SGHVS and FQNEAQ. The CDR3 runs to 11 residues. CDR3: CASSFNEKLFF. CDR3 nucleotides: TGTGCCAGCAGCTTCAATGAAAAACTGTTTTTT.

This clonotype has more than one count but fewer than ten. This chain links TRBV19 with TRBJ2-7; D not resolved. Germline loops: CDR1 LNHDA, CDR2 SQIVND (reference sequence). This CDR3 has 11 amino acids. The CDR3 protein is CAVGGPYEQYF. In DNA form, the CDR3 reads TGTGCGGTTGGCGGTCCCTACGAGCAGTACTTC.